This T cell receptor beta chain stems from a study of blood T cell repertoires in COVID-19. Sequenced by immunoSEQ multiplex PCR; TCRdb stores in-frame clones only, minus some. The sample carries around 180,000 clones, approximately 83% recorded once. Germline assignment: CDR1 MGHRA and CDR2 YSYEKL. The J segment lost 4 bases and the V segment lost 1 base, leaving 4 bases of the junction unmatched. This CDR3 has 14 amino acids. The sequenced material came from peripheral blood. The source is a human donor in a cohort sampled during active COVID-19. The rearrangement uses TRBV4-1 and TRBJ2-7; 7 bases are a match to TRBD1. The CDR3 protein is CASSQGGGRYEQYF. The CDR3 DNA is TGCGCCAGCAGCCAAGGAGGGGGCCGGTACGAGCAGTACTTC.